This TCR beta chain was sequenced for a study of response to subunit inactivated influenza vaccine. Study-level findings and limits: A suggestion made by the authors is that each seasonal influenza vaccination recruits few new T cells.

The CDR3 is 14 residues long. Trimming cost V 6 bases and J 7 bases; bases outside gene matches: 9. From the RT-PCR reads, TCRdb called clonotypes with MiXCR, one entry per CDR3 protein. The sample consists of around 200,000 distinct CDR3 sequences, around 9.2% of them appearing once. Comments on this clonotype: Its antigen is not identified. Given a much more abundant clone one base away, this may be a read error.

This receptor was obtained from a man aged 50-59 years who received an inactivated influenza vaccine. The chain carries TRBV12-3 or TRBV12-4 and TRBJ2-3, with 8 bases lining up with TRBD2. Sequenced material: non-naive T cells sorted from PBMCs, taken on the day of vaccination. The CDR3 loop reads CASSTGGSCYTQYF. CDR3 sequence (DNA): TGTGCCAGCAGCACGGGGGGGAGTTGCTATACGCAGTATTTT.